Listed here are 30 T cell receptor beta chains from one sample, sequenced in a study of PD-L1 blockade in urothelial cancer. Time point of the sample: pretreatment peripheral blood. Repertoires were generated with immunoSEQ multiplex PCR, while TCRdb's copy carries only in-frame clones and drops some. The table records roughly 39,000 clones, approximately 91% of them present only once. The sequencing here drew on PBMCs, taken around atezolizumab (anti-PD-L1) treatment. These receptors were obtained from a woman aged 60-70 years with urothelial cancer.

As regards this clone: At one end, the junction sequence differs from germline, possibly due to a read error. This rearrangement joins TRBV7-3 to TRBJ1-2, with D perhaps matching TRBD1 (6 bases). The CDR3 consists of 16 residues. The germline gives CDR1 SGHTA, CDR2 FQGTGA. CDR3 residues: CASSLTGTTTNYGYTF. CDR3 DNA sequence: TGTGCCAGCAGCCTAACAGGGACAACTACTAACTATGGCTACACCTTC.

The chain is built from TRBV27 and TRBJ2-1; 7 nucleotides line up with TRBD2. The ends lost 6 bases at V and 12 bases at J; junction bases unmatched: 11. The CDR3 runs 13 residues. Looked up from germline, CDR1 is MNHEY and CDR2 is SMNVEV (reference sequence). CDR3 protein: CASRGNVAGGQFF. DNA of the CDR3: TGTGCCAGCAGAGGAAATGTAGCGGGTGGGCAGTTCTTC.

The gene calls are TRBV4-1 and TRBJ1-5; D gene ambiguous. Germline V gene lookup returns CDR1 MGHRA and CDR2 YSYEKL. V shed 1 base and J shed 4 bases, with 8 bases lying between them. This CDR3 spans 14 amino acids. The CDR3 spells CASSQVFSNQPQHF. CDR3 bases: TGCGCCAGCAGCCAAGTTTTCAGTAATCAGCCCCAGCATTTT.

V is TRBV7-9 and J is TRBJ1-1; no clear D. With 7 bases removed from V and 4 bases from J, the gap between germline ends came to 10 bases. CDR1 and CDR2 (germline): SEHNR, FQNEAQ (reference sequence). The CDR3 is made up of 12 amino acids. The CDR3 loop is CASTDIRTEAFF. In nucleotides, the CDR3 is TGTGCCAGCACAGACATTCGCACTGAAGCTTTCTTT.

V and J are TRBV19 and TRBJ2-7; perhaps TRBD2 as D (6 bases). The CDR3 sequence is 14 residues long. Germline-derived CDR1 and CDR2 are LNHDA and SQIVND (reference sequence). With 6 bases removed from V and 2 bases from J, the gap between germline ends came to 14 bases. CDR3 protein: CASSYSGGAYEQYF. The CDR3 nucleotides read TGTGCCAGTAGCTATAGCGGAGGGGCCTACGAGCAGTACTTC. The variable domain in full, completed from reference TRBV19 and TRBJ2-7, reads DGGITQSPKYLFRKEGQNVTLSCEQNLNHDAMYWYRQDPGQGLRLIYYSQIVNDFQKGDIAEGYSVSREKKESFPLTVTSAQKNPTAFYLCASSYSGGAYEQYFGPGTRLTVT.

The chain couples TRBV10-1 to TRBJ1-2, with TRBD1 identical over 7 bases. Germline loops: CDR1 WNHNN, CDR2 SYGVQD (reference sequence). V shed 7 bases, J shed 6 bases, and the junction held 2 bases outside the gene matches. This CDR3 has 11 amino acids. For the CDR3, the DNA is TGCGCCAGCAAAAGGGGGCATGGCTACACCTTC. It is translated as CASKRGHGYTF.

This chain links TRBV28 with TRBJ2-7, with a tentative D call TRBD2 (5 bases). V dropped 7 bases and J dropped 9 bases, with 31 bases sitting between them. The CDR3 has 17 amino acids. From germline, CDR1 is MDHEN and CDR2 SYDVKM. DNA of the CDR3: TGTGCCAGCACCTTCCCCTCTCCGGGGTCCGGATTACGAGCGCAGTACTTC. Translation: CASTFPSPGSGLRAQYF.

The CDR3 nucleotides read TGTGCCAGCAGTTCTCCCCGAGGGCCCTCCGGTGAAAAACTGTTTTTT. Its translation: CASSSPRGPSGEKLFF. This sequence joins TRBV28 and TRBJ1-4; D gene unclear. There are 16 residues in the CDR3. Germline assignment: CDR1 MDHEN and CDR2 SYDVKM. V was shortened by 4 bases and J by 7 bases, with 19 bases between the two germline ends.

This clone has a handful of counts. This chain's CDR3 is CASRPTGSTEAFF. CDR3 sequence (DNA): TGTGCCAGCAGACCGACAGGGTCCACTGAAGCTTTCTTT. This rearrangement joins TRBV2 to TRBJ1-1; 7 positions agree with TRBD1. The germline V gene encodes CDR1 SNHLY and CDR2 FYNNEI. Trimming removed 6 bases from V and 4 bases from J; junction bases left unmatched: 5. CDR3 length: 13 amino acids.

This clone occurred once. V and J are TRBV6-8 and TRBJ2-1; 16 nucleotides agree with TRBD2. Germline V CDR1 and CDR2: MNHGY, SAAAGT. Trimming removed 8 bases from V and 3 bases from J; junction bases left unmatched: 10. CDR3 length equals 18 residues. The CDR3, as DNA: TGTGCCAGCGAGGGGGGACTAGCGGGAGGGGAATTCTACAATGAGCAGTTCTTC. Translated, it gives CASEGGLAGGEFYNEQFF.

V is TRBV6-5 and J is TRBJ2-3, with D possibly matching TRBD1 (5 bases). V lost 7 bases and J 6 bases, leaving 20 bases between the germline ends. The V gene's germline CDR1 is MNHEY and CDR2 SVGAGI. The CDR3 spans 15 residues. The CDR3 spells CASKKLQEPRDTQYF. CDR3 nucleotide sequence: TGTGCCAGCAAGAAGTTACAGGAACCGAGGGATACGCAGTATTTT.

The V gene is TRBV19, the J gene TRBJ2-2; D is unclear. Germline V gives CDR1 LNHDA, CDR2 SQIVND (reference sequence). V dropped 10 bases and J dropped 6 bases, with 12 bases sitting between them. This CDR3 spans 12 amino acids. CDR3 nucleotides: TGTGCCACTAGAACATTCCCCGGGGAGCTGTTTTTT. Translated, it gives CATRTFPGELFF.

The chain uses TRBV11-3 and TRBJ2-3; TRBD2 aligns across 11 bases. J lost 4 bases, V lost 1 base, and 1 base had no gene match. CDR3 size: 15 residues. From germline, CDR1 is SGHNT and CDR2 YENEEA. This CDR3 is CASSLVAGGSDTQYF. The CDR3 DNA reads as TGTGCCAGCAGCTTAGTAGCGGGAGGGTCAGATACGCAGTATTTT.

The chain joins TRBV4-2 to TRBJ2-1; 9 nucleotides align to TRBD2. The trim removed 4 bases at V and 7 bases at J, leaving 8 bases unmatched. Germline CDR1 reads LGHNA; CDR2 reads YNFKEQ. The CDR3 sequence is 15 residues long. CDR3 residues: CASSLGGGGQNEQFF. CDR3 coding DNA: TGTGCCAGCAGCCTGGGCGGGGGGGGCCAAAATGAGCAGTTCTTC.

The chain joins TRBV7-2 to TRBJ2-7; 9 nucleotides agree with TRBD2. Germline lookup yields CDR1 SGHTA and CDR2 FQGNSA. The CDR3 spans 16 residues. Trimming cost V 2 bases and J 4 bases; bases outside gene matches: 9. The CDR3 DNA sequence: TGTGCCAGCAGCTTAACTCGGACTAGCGCAAGGTACGAGCAGTACTTC. Residues: CASSLTRTSARYEQYF.

This chain links TRBV28 with TRBJ2-1; no clear D. The CDR3 is made up of 11 amino acids. V lost 5 bases and J 6 bases, leaving 5 bases between the germline ends. Germline V gene sequence: CDR1 MDHEN, CDR2 SYDVKM. The chain's CDR3 is CASSTVNEQFF. CDR3 in DNA: TGTGCCAGCAGTACAGTCAATGAGCAGTTCTTC.

In nucleotides, the CDR3 is TGTGCCAGCAGTCCTTTAGCGGACAATGAGCAGTTCTTC. This gives the protein CASSPLADNEQFF. The chain carries TRBV2 and TRBJ2-1; a weak D match, TRBD2 (6 bases). With 5 bases removed from V and 5 bases from J, the gap between germline ends came to 10 bases. Germline V gene sequence: CDR1 SNHLY, CDR2 FYNNEI. CDR3 length: 13 residues.

V and J are TRBV5-4 and TRBJ2-5; D is possibly TRBD2 (7 bases). The CDR3 has 15 residues. Per germline, CDR1 SGHNT and CDR2 YYREEE (reference sequence). Trimming removed 5 bases at V and 4 bases at J, with 18 bases between. CDR3 bases: TGTGCCAGCAGTCCTGCTAGGGGGGGCGGAGAGACCCAGTACTTC. Its translation is CASSPARGGGETQYF.

J is TRBJ2-2 and V is TRBV9, with 15 bases aligning to TRBD2. CDR1 is SGDLS and CDR2 is YYNGEE in the germline V gene. The CDR3 totals 17 residues. Germline trimming cut 5 bases from V and 1 base from J; bases unmatched to any gene: 3. CDR3 sequence (DNA): TGTGCCAGCAGACCGGGACTAGCGGGAGGGAACACCGGGGAGCTGTTTTTT. Protein sequence: CASRPGLAGGNTGELFF.

The V and J genes are TRBV27 and TRBJ1-1; TRBD1 agrees at 10 bases. Trimming at V came to 5 bases and at J to 5 bases, leaving 8 bases not matched to a gene. Germline assignment: CDR1 MNHEY and CDR2 SMNVEV (reference sequence). The CDR3 contains 15 residues. The CDR3 loop is CASSTGRDRGTEAFF. The CDR3, as DNA: TGTGCCAGCAGTACGGGCCGGGACAGGGGAACTGAAGCTTTCTTT.

The chain has TRBV27 and TRBJ1-5; maybe TRBD1 (5 bases). This CDR3 is built from 13 residues. The germline CDR1 and CDR2 sequences are MNHEY and SMNVEV (reference sequence). Trimming cost V 5 bases and J 11 bases, with 16 bases left between them. The CDR3 DNA is TGTGCCAGCAGTCCGGGGGGGGGTTCAGCCCAGCATTTT. As protein: CASSPGGGSAQHF.

This clone was counted only a few times. The rearrangement joins TRBV5-1 to TRBJ1-2; no definite D call. Germline-derived CDR1 and CDR2 are SGHRS and YFSETQ. The V and J ends lost 0 bases and 3 bases respectively, with 6 bases between them. The length of the CDR3 is 13 residues. CDR3 in DNA: TGCGCCAGCAGCTTGGCCAGGTACTATGGCTACACCTTC. Its protein product is CASSLARYYGYTF.

This chain connects TRBV28 to TRBJ2-7, with TRBD1 matching 7 bases. The CDR3 spans 16 residues. The germline gives CDR1 MDHEN, CDR2 SYDVKM. V trimming: 5 bases; J trimming: 0 bases; junction bases outside the gene matches: 10. The CDR3 DNA follows: TGTGCCAGCAGTCCCATAGTGGGACAGAGCTCCTACGAGCAGTACTTC. Translated: CASSPIVGQSSYEQYF.

V gene TRBV6-5 combines with J gene TRBJ2-3; weak D call: TRBD2 (6 bases). V shed 4 bases and J shed 9 bases, with 11 bases lying between them. The CDR3 has 12 residues. The V gene's germline CDR1 is MNHEY and CDR2 SVGAGI. This CDR3 is CASSFSAGTQYF. For the CDR3, the DNA is TGTGCCAGCAGTTTTTCGGCGGGGACGCAGTATTTT.

The chain is built from TRBV11-2 and TRBJ2-5; 9 bases are a match to TRBD1. V lost 5 bases to trimming and J lost 5 bases; unmatched junction nucleotides: 21. The CDR3 runs to 19 residues. CDR1 and CDR2 (germline): SGHAT, FQNNGV. CDR3 nucleotide sequence: TGTGCCAGCAGCCCACAGGCGTCCCTGGGACAGGGAAGCGTGGAGACCCAGTACTTC. It encodes CASSPQASLGQGSVETQYF.

The J gene is TRBJ2-7, the V gene TRBV15; TRBD2 might be the D (6 bases). With 1 base removed from V and 2 bases from J, the gap between germline ends came to 12 bases. Looked up from germline, CDR1 is LNHNV and CDR2 is YYDKDF (reference sequence). This CDR3 is built from 15 residues. CDR3 sequence reads: CATSRVGGGAYEQYF. Here the CDR3 DNA reads TGTGCCACCAGCAGAGTGGGAGGAGGGGCCTACGAGCAGTACTTC. The variable domain in full, with the rest retrieved from reference TRBV15 and TRBJ2-7, is DAMVIQNPRYQVTQFGKPVTLSCSQTLNHNVMYWYQQKSSQAPKLLFHYYDKDFNNEADTPDNFQSRRPNTSFCFLDIRSPGLGDTAMYLCATSRVGGGAYEQYFGPGTRLTVT.

V usage is TRBV18 and J usage is TRBJ2-7, with D possibly TRBD2 on 6 matching bases. This CDR3 contains 15 residues. V was clipped by 2 bases and J by 4 bases, with 15 bases between them. Per germline, CDR1 KGHSH and CDR2 LQKENI. In DNA, the CDR3 is TGTGCCAGCTCACCAATGGACTACCCACCATACGAGCAGTACTTC. This sequence encodes CASSPMDYPPYEQYF.

With respect to this clone: The same CDR3 arises from other DNA sequences in this sample as well. The rearrangement links TRBV5-1 to TRBJ2-1; TRBD2 aligns across 10 bases. CDR1 is SGHRS, CDR2 YFSETQ, per germline. J lost 7 bases, V lost 2 bases, and 9 bases had no gene match. The CDR3 loop spans 16 amino acids. The CDR3 sequence: CASSLSAGGGGNEQFF. The CDR3 DNA sequence: TGCGCCAGCAGCTTATCAGCGGGAGGGGGTGGGAATGAGCAGTTCTTC.

The V gene is TRBV5-5, the J gene TRBJ1-5; unclear D gene. The CDR3 is made up of 15 amino acids. In germline, CDR1 is SGHKS, CDR2 YYEKEE (reference sequence). V dropped 0 bases and J dropped 0 bases, with 7 bases sitting between them. The CDR3: CASSLEQYSNQPQHF. CDR3 bases: TGTGCCAGCAGCTTGGAACAGTATAGCAATCAGCCCCAGCATTTT.

V and J are TRBV9 and TRBJ2-3; 11 positions agree with TRBD1. V shed 3 bases, J shed 4 bases, and the junction held 4 bases outside the gene matches. This CDR3 is 15 amino acids long. The germline gives CDR1 SGDLS, CDR2 YYNGEE. CDR3 sequence (DNA): TGTGCCAGCAGCGGGACAGGGGGCAGGGCAGATACGCAGTATTTT. Translating it yields CASSGTGGRADTQYF.